The clone carrying this T cell receptor beta chain was detected many times. Its antigen is not known. The data originate from a study of T cell repertoires in cytomegalovirus infection. Across the whole study: Indications came from public TCR beta signatures; they pointed to CMV infection and to a matching HLA type.

Study-wide findings and caveats: The cumulative frequency of public TCR beta families identified carriers of CMV plus the relevant HLA. CMV-specific HLA-C-restricted TCR beta clonotypes dominated the ex vivo response.

TCRdb re-analysed the reads in MiXCR, keeping a single row per CDR3 protein. This sample has fewer than 350,000 distinct CDR3 sequences; about a sixth occur once, and the top ten carry 12%. The V end was cut by 4 bases, the J end by 13 bases, with 14 bases between. The CDR3 totals 12 residues. Germline assignment: CDR1 SGHVS and CDR2 FNYEAQ. The rearrangement joins TRBV7-6 to TRBJ2-1; tentatively, D is TRBD2 (5 bases). The sequencing sample was made of PBMCs. The TCR originated in a human donor in good health (CMV status not recorded). Some clones in this sample may be carry-over from other donors' samples. CDR3 sequence reads: CASSSSDGNQFF. The DNA for the CDR3 is TGTGCCAGCAGCTCTAGTGACGGGAACCAGTTCTTC.